This TCR beta chain stems from a study of patients and donors after allogeneic stem cell transplantation. TCRdb called the RT-PCR reads again in MiXCR, with one record for every CDR3 protein. The sample records 390,000 or so distinct CDR3 sequences, 16% being singletons. V was trimmed by 6 bases and J by 2 bases, leaving 10 bases between them. The CDR3 is 12 residues long. CDR1 and CDR2 (germline): DFQATT, SNEGSKA (reference sequence). The sequenced sample consisted of blood, either unsorted or a sorted T cell fraction (not recorded which). This chain uses TRBV20-1 with TRBJ1-2; D is perhaps TRBD1 (6 bases). The TCR was taken from a human donor who was either an allogeneic HSCT recipient or a stem cell or donor lymphocyte infusion donor (not recorded which). It is not recorded whose cells these are; they may come from a transplant donor. This chain's CDR3 is CSAVQGNYGYTF. DNA for the CDR3: TGCAGTGCGGTTCAGGGGAACTATGGCTACACCTTC.